This T cell receptor (beta chain) is from a study of graft-versus-host responses after intestinal transplantation. Study as a whole: Tacrolimus and steroids were given for about 3 years to all recipients after anti-thymocyte globulin induction.

Sequencing was performed with immunoSEQ multiplex PCR; in TCRdb, only in-frame clones are kept and a portion is missing. The sample has more than 65,000 clones; about 94% are singletons. On this clone: What it binds is not known.

Notes on the study in general: Recipient bone marrow held GvH clones, some seen earlier in ileum or blood.

V dropped 3 bases and J dropped 7 bases, with 9 bases sitting between them. CDR1 and CDR2 (germline): MGHRA, YSYEKL. The CDR3 contains 12 residues. The TCR originated in a human donor who received an intestinal transplant. The chain is built from TRBV4-1 and TRBJ1-1; unclear D gene. Material: unstimulated CD8+ T cells sorted from spleen or lymph node cells, obtained before intestinal transplant. CDR3 nucleotides: TGCGCCAGCAGCCATGTTCGTGGTGAAGCTTTCTTT. This encodes CASSHVRGEAFF.